A selection of T cell receptor beta chains follows, all from one sample in a study of blood T cells in healthy people across ages. Using its own MiXCR run on the 5' RACE reads, TCRdb lists one record per CDR3 protein. The profile shows about 930,000 distinct CDR3 sequences, about 28% of them singletons. The same sample was also used in a study of T cells of mothers and their children.

Sequenced sample: blood. Receptors originate from a woman in her thirties or forties in good health. The CDR3 runs from the conserved cysteine through the conserved F or W. D genes are given only for firm matches. A row's size may be missing; if present it is once, few, many or a size class.

>TRBJ2-2|TRBD1|17|few|TRBV14
CASSHPVTGRNTGELFF
TGTGCCAGCAGCCACCCCGTGACAGGGCGGAACACCGGGGAGCTGTTTTTT
>TRBJ1-2|NA|15|NA|TRBV7-2
CASSFGPNSNYGYTF
TGTGCCAGCAGCTTTGGGCCCAACTCTAACTATGGCTACACCTTC
>TRBJ1-4|TRBD1|14|NA|TRBV6-6
CASTNTGVWEKLFF
TGTGCCAGCACCAACACAGGGGTATGGGAAAAACTGTTTTTT
>TRBJ2-5|NA|14|few|TRBV7-2
CASSLAGHKETQYF
TGTGCCAGCAGCTTAGCGGGACATAAAGAGACCCAGTACTTC
>TRBJ1-2|NA|17|few|TRBV4-1
CASSQGQVGGGNYGYTF
TGCGCCAGCAGCCAAGGACAGGTGGGGGGGGGGAACTATGGCTACACCTTC
>TRBJ2-3|NA|11|NA|TRBV12-3/TRBV12-4
CASSTDYTQYF
TGTGCCAGCAGCACTGATTATACGCAGTATTTT
>TRBJ2-2|NA|14|NA|TRBV28
CASRRDPNTGELFF
TGTGCCAGTAGACGGGACCCGAACACCGGGGAGCTGTTTTTT
>TRBJ1-2|TRBD1|16|once|TRBV7-9
CASRGTGTFFVSGYTF
TGTGCCAGCAGGGGGACAGGGACATTTTTTGTAAGTGGCTACACCTTC
>TRBJ1-2|TRBD1|18|NA|TRBV6-1
CASSAGVGQGRLGYGYTF
TGTGCCAGCAGTGCCGGTGTTGGACAGGGTCGATTAGGGTATGGCTACACCTTC
>TRBJ1-2|TRBD1|12|NA|TRBV5-1
CVSTGTELYYTF
TGCGTCAGCACCGGGACAGAGCTTTACTACACCTTC
>TRBJ1-2|NA|16|many|TRBV20-1
CSATLKVGGLDYGYTF
TGCAGTGCCACCCTTAAAGTTGGGGGACTCGACTATGGCTACACCTTC
>TRBJ2-7|TRBD2|17|few|TRBV6-6
CATRTLLAGGRPYEQYF
TGTGCAACCCGGACTTTGCTAGCGGGGGGAAGGCCCTACGAGCAGTACTTC
>TRBJ2-5|NA|13|many|TRBV5-1
CASSLVRGETQYF
TGCGCCAGCAGCTTGGTCCGTGGAGAGACCCAGTACTTC
>TRBJ1-1|NA|12|few|TRBV29-1
CSVLGTSTEAFF
TGCAGCGTCCTAGGGACTAGCACTGAAGCTTTCTTT
>TRBJ1-1|TRBD1|11|NA|TRBV28
CASSNRRGALF
TGTGCCAGCAGCAACCGCAGGGGGGCTTTGTTT
>TRBJ1-6|TRBD1|15|many|TRBV28
CASSFHDRVMSPLHF
TGTGCCAGCAGTTTTCACGACAGGGTAATGTCACCCCTCCACTTT
>TRBJ2-7|TRBD1|16|few|TRBV28
CASSLKAWQGAYEQYF
TGTGCCAGCAGTTTAAAAGCGTGGCAGGGGGCCTACGAGCAGTACTTC
>TRBJ1-2|NA|15|NA|TRBV9
CASSVADGGGYGYTF
TGTGCCAGCAGCGTAGCTGACGGCGGAGGTTATGGCTACACCTTC
>TRBJ1-2|TRBD1|17|many|TRBV12-3/TRBV12-4
CASSPTLGQGTLDGYTF
TGTGCCAGCAGTCCTACCCTGGGACAGGGTACTCTCGACGGCTACACCTTC
>TRBJ2-3|TRBD2|15|few|TRBV12-3/TRBV12-4
CASSSSGGSTDTQYF
TGTGCCAGCAGTTCCAGCGGGGGGAGCACAGATACGCAGTATTTT
>TRBJ2-6|NA|19|many|TRBV11-1
CASSLEVAGLGVGANVLTF
TGTGCCAGCAGCTTAGAGGTTGCGGGGCTCGGTGTAGGGGCCAACGTCCTGACTTTC
>TRBJ1-6|NA|15|NA|TRBV9
CASNQSPVYNSPLHF
TGTGCCAGCAACCAAAGTCCCGTCTATAATTCACCCCTCCACTTT
>TRBJ2-1|TRBD2|15|many|TRBV20-1
CSAMGLAGGRNEQFF
TGCAGTGCTATGGGACTTGCGGGGGGCAGGAATGAGCAGTTCTTC
>TRBJ2-7|NA|12|many|TRBV29-1
CSGGEASYEQYF
TGCAGCGGGGGGGAGGCCTCCTACGAGCAGTACTTC
>TRBJ1-2|TRBD1|14|many|TRBV7-2
CASSLADRGNGYTF
TGTGCCAGCAGCTTAGCGGACAGGGGAAATGGCTACACCTTC
>TRBJ2-7|TRBD1|13|few|TRBV14
CAISRDRGSEQYF
TGTGCCATCAGCCGGGACAGGGGTAGCGAGCAGTACTTC
>TRBJ2-5|TRBD1|13|few|TRBV29-1
CSALQGGWETQYF
TGCAGCGCCTTACAGGGGGGTTGGGAGACCCAGTACTTC
>TRBJ2-3|NA|16|once|TRBV5-1
CASSLVVWTRGDTQYF
TGCGCCAGCAGCTTGGTAGTCTGGACTAGGGGGGATACGCAGTATTTT
>TRBJ2-7|NA|14|NA|TRBV18
CASSPPGTRDEQYF
TGTGCCAGCTCACCACCCGGGACCAGGGATGAGCAGTACTTC
>TRBJ1-1|NA|15|few|TRBV2
CASIFAVGDHTEAFF
TGTGCCAGCATATTCGCGGTCGGGGACCATACTGAAGCTTTCTTT
>TRBJ1-2|TRBD1|15|many|TRBV28
CASGKPGGERGGYTF
TGTGCCAGCGGAAAGCCAGGGGGCGAGCGGGGTGGCTACACCTTC
>TRBJ2-5|TRBD2|15|NA|TRBV20-1
CSASKAGGPWKTQYF
TGCAGTGCTAGCAAAGCGGGGGGGCCTTGGAAGACCCAGTACTTC
>TRBJ2-7|NA|15|many|TRBV5-5
CASSPKPGTSYEQYF
TGTGCCAGCAGCCCCAAACCTGGGACATCGTACGAGCAGTACTTC
>TRBJ2-7|TRBD1|13|NA|TRBV5-1
CASSRDSFWEQYF
TGCGCCAGCAGCCGGGACAGCTTTTGGGAGCAGTACTTC
>TRBJ1-2|TRBD1|15|many|TRBV28
CASRGTGYPDYGYTF
TGTGCCAGCAGGGGGACAGGGTATCCCGACTATGGCTACACCTTC
>TRBJ1-2|NA|15|many|TRBV4-1
CASSQGASDLYGYTF
TGCGCCAGCAGCCAAGGCGCGTCCGATCTTTATGGCTACACCTTC
>TRBJ2-5|NA|15|NA|TRBV9
CASSVEWGAGETQYF
TGTGCCAGCAGCGTAGAATGGGGGGCAGGAGAGACCCAGTACTTC
>TRBJ1-2|NA|12|many|TRBV5-4
CASSSDYYGYTF
TGTGCCAGCAGCTCCGACTACTATGGCTACACCTTC
>TRBJ1-6|NA|16|few|TRBV12-3/TRBV12-4
CASSFGGVVRNSPLHF
TGTGCCAGCTCCTTTGGAGGGGTAGTACGGAATTCACCCCTCCACTTT
>TRBJ1-4|NA|15|NA|TRBV9
CASSVGAGANEKLFF
TGTGCCAGCAGCGTAGGAGCAGGGGCTAATGAAAAACTGTTTTTT
>TRBJ2-1|TRBD2|16|few|TRBV27
CASSPPTSGGAAEQFF
TGTGCCAGCAGTCCTCCGACTAGCGGGGGGGCGGCTGAGCAGTTCTTC
>TRBJ1-5|NA|13|NA|TRBV28
CASSHDSNQPQHF
TGTGCCAGCAGTCACGATAGCAATCAGCCCCAGCATTTT
>TRBJ2-1|TRBD1|15|few|TRBV7-3
CASSSGTESYNEQFF
TGTGCCAGCAGCTCCGGGACAGAGTCTTACAATGAGCAGTTCTTC
>TRBJ2-5|NA|10|many|TRBV20-1
CSARVETQYF
TGCAGTGCTAGAGTAGAGACCCAGTACTTC
>TRBJ2-1|NA|15|NA|TRBV18
CASSPLGDNYNEQFF
TGTGCCAGCTCACCTTTAGGGGACAACTACAATGAGCAGTTCTTC
>TRBJ2-5|NA|11|few|TRBV3-1
CASSQGYRMYF
TGTGCCAGCAGCCAAGGTTACAGGATGTACTTC
>TRBJ2-5|NA|15|NA|TRBV6-1
CASSPSVGLQETQYF
TGTGCCAGCAGTCCGTCGGTCGGACTCCAAGAGACCCAGTACTTC
>TRBJ1-5|NA|13|NA|TRBV20-1
CSARLPGYQPQHF
TGCAGTGCTAGACTCCCCGGGTATCAGCCCCAGCATTTT
>TRBJ2-3|NA|21|many|TRBV12-3/TRBV12-4
CASSGDWRTDRTVTSTDTQYF
TGTGCCAGCAGTGGGGATTGGCGGACCGACCGAACTGTTACTAGCACAGATACGCAGTATTTT
>TRBJ2-5|NA|13|NA|TRBV7-9
CASTLSTQETQYF
TGTGCCAGCACCTTATCCACCCAAGAGACCCAGTACTTC